A single sample gave rise to the 28 T cell receptor beta chains below, sequenced in a study of T-cell reconstitution after alpha-beta-depleted transplantation in children (dated by TCRdb to 2015 to 2016). The library was generated by PCR. This sample was sequenced with an Illumina HiSeq 2500. Molecular barcoding was employed in the preparation of TCR libraries, with unique molecular identifiers being used to normalize TCRbeta repertoire quantification. TCRdb reanalyzed the raw reads on its own, using fastp at Q25 for trimming and MiXCR for clone calling, and kept in-frame beta chains. For every CDR3 protein sequence, its rows merge into one entry that carries the most common genes and DNA. The sample yields 280,000 or so distinct CDR3 sequences; under 14% were counted once. Of the sample, about a quarter is held by the ten largest clones. Interpreted using the paper, the treatment or condition label stands for: allogeneic hematopoietic cell transplantation with graft depleted of TCRalphabeta T cells and CD19 B cells.

The sequences come from peripheral blood, collected 180 days after TCRalphabeta/CD19-depleted stem cell transplant. All receptors come from a male patient between 2 and 9 years old who had a stem cell transplant for chronic granulomatous disease, so the T cells may come from the graft donor.

This clonotype occurred many times. The genes are TRBV5-5 and TRBJ2-4, with D unclear. V gave up 4 bases and J gave up 1 base, with 12 bases separating them. Germline values: CDR1 SGHKS, CDR2 YYEKEE (reference sequence). The CDR3 runs to 15 residues. The CDR3 is CASSIRVTAKNIQYF. In nucleotides, the CDR3 is TGTGCCAGCAGCATTCGGGTAACGGCCAAAAACATTCAGTACTTC.

There are many counts of this clonotype. A read error may explain this, as a much larger clone is one base away. The V and J genes are TRBV12-3 or TRBV12-4 and TRBJ2-7; 8 positions agree with TRBD1. CDR3 length equals 14 residues. V trimming: 5 bases; J trimming: 0 bases; junction bases outside the gene matches: 3. The CDR3 bases are TGTGCCAGCAGTGGACAGGGAAACTCCTACGAGCAGTACTTC. Translation: CASSGQGNSYEQYF.

This clonotype has a count of ten or more. The chain is built from TRBV29-1 and TRBJ1-4; unclear D gene. This CDR3 contains 16 residues. CDR1 is SQVTM and CDR2 is ANQGSEA in the germline V gene. Trimming removed 4 bases from V and 3 bases from J, with 18 bases in between. The CDR3 spells CSVGEGLLEANEKLFF. The CDR3 DNA reads TGCAGCGTTGGGGAGGGTCTGCTCGAAGCTAATGAAAAACTGTTTTTT.

This clonotype occurred many times. This chain joins TRBV3-1 and TRBJ2-7; D assignment may be TRBD1 or TRBD2 (6 bases each). Germline V gene data show CDR1 as LGHDT and CDR2 as YNNKEL (reference sequence). V lost 4 bases and J 6 bases, leaving 19 bases between the germline ends. The CDR3 consists of 15 residues. The CDR3 DNA reads TGTGCCAGCAGCCCCGGAGGGGGTCGGGGCCTCGAGCAGTACTTC. Residues: CASSPGGGRGLEQYF.

This clonotype appeared a single time. Compared with germline, one end of the junction differs, possibly owing to a read error. V is TRBV5-1 and J is TRBJ2-3, with D perhaps matching TRBD1 (5 bases). Germline assignment: CDR1 SGHRS and CDR2 YFSETQ. The CDR3 covers 14 residues. CDR3 amino acids: CASSLVQGSDTLYF. CDR3 bases: TGCGCCAGCAGCTTGGTTCAGGGATCAGATACGCTGTATTTT.

The chain employs TRBV19 and TRBJ2-5; 12 nucleotides align to TRBD2. The CDR3 is 16 amino acids. Germline CDR1 LNHDA, CDR2 SQIVND (reference sequence). Germline trimming cut 7 bases from V and 5 bases from J; bases unmatched to any gene: 11. CDR3 in amino acids: CASKGLAGGLMETQYF. CDR3 sequence (DNA): TGTGCCAGTAAGGGGCTAGCGGGGGGGCTAATGGAGACCCAGTACTTC.

There are a few counts of this clonotype. This rearrangement joins TRBV6-1 to TRBJ2-3; no firm D call. The CDR3 is made up of 17 amino acids. V dropped 5 bases and J dropped 8 bases, with 26 bases sitting between them. Germline CDR1 reads MNHNS; CDR2 reads SASEGT. CDR3 amino acids: CASSQYLEQPRGGTQYF. As DNA, the CDR3 is TGTGCCAGCAGTCAGTACCTAGAACAGCCCAGAGGCGGTACGCAGTATTTT.

This clonotype was observed at least ten times. The CDR3 nucleotides are TGCGCCAGCAGTTCTGTCGGGGCCAGGGGGAACACTGAAGCTTTCTTT. As protein: CASSSVGARGNTEAFF. The V and J genes are TRBV5-1 and TRBJ1-1, with a tentative D call TRBD1 (6 bases). Trimming pared 5 bases from V and 1 base from J, leaving 18 bases between. CDR3 length: 16 amino acids. The germline V gene has CDR1 SGHRS and CDR2 YFSETQ.

This clonotype was observed many times. This sequence joins TRBV6-5 and TRBJ2-3; either TRBD1 or TRBD2 may supply D (5 bases each). The V and J ends lost 4 bases and 2 bases respectively, with 13 bases between them. This CDR3 has 15 amino acids. The germline CDR1 and CDR2 sequences are MNHEY and SVGAGI. CDR3 protein: CASSSAGTPTDTQYF. The CDR3 DNA is TGTGCCAGCAGTTCGGCCGGGACGCCCACAGATACGCAGTATTTT.

The rearrangement joins TRBV6-2 or TRBV6-3 to TRBJ2-3; D uncertain. Trimming took 9 bases from V and 3 from J, leaving 13 bases between them. CDR3 length: 13 residues. CDR1 and CDR2 (germline): MNHEY, SVGEGT. The CDR3: CASSPDNTDTQYF. The CDR3 DNA sequence: TGTGCCAGTTCCCCAGACAATACAGATACGCAGTATTTT.

This clonotype was counted ten times or more. This chain's CDR3 is CASSPGPGELFF. The CDR3 coding sequence is TGTGCCAGCAGCCCAGGGCCCGGGGAGCTGTTTTTT. The chain has TRBV12-3 or TRBV12-4 and TRBJ2-2, with a tentative D call TRBD1 (5 bases). The V gene lost 6 bases and the J gene lost 6 bases, with 8 bases spanning the gap. The CDR3 runs 12 residues.

At least ten counts were recorded for this clonotype. The chain recombines TRBV9 with TRBJ2-3; TRBD1 aligns across 7 bases. Looked up from germline, CDR1 is SGDLS and CDR2 is YYNGEE. V lost 2 bases, J lost 6 bases, and 3 bases stayed unmatched. The CDR3 is 13 amino acids. CDR3 DNA sequence: TGTGCCAGCAGCGTCGAGACAGGGGATACGCAGTATTTT. Protein sequence: CASSVETGDTQYF.

A remark on this clonotype: One end of the junction does not line up with germline, which may come from a read error. The V and J genes are TRBV20-1 and TRBJ2-5; 7 nucleotides agree with TRBD2. The CDR3 is made up of 17 amino acids. Germline V gives CDR1 DFQATT, CDR2 SNEGSKA (reference sequence). CDR3 protein: CCARDSREVIWKETQYF. CDR3 DNA sequence: TGCTGTGCTAGAGATTCCCGGGAGGTTATTTGGAAAGAGACCCAGTACTTC.

At least ten counts were recorded for this clonotype. This chain joins TRBV5-5 and TRBJ1-6; D is perhaps TRBD1 (5 bases). The germline V gene has CDR1 SGHKS and CDR2 YYEKEE (reference sequence). This CDR3 is 15 amino acids long. Trimming removed 2 bases at V and 9 bases at J, with 15 bases between. CDR3 sequence (DNA): TGTGCCAGCAGCTTCGGGACTTTCCTCCGTTCACCCCTCCACTTT. The encoded protein is CASSFGTFLRSPLHF.

Ten or more counts support this clonotype. The J gene is TRBJ2-2, the V gene TRBV9; 7 positions agree with TRBD2. The V gene end was trimmed by 2 bases and the J gene end by 0 bases; junction bases not matched to a gene: 7. CDR3 length: 17 amino acids. CDR1 SGDLS and CDR2 YYNGEE come from the germline V gene. CDR3 sequence: CASSVNRLAANTGELFF. The DNA for the CDR3 is TGTGCCAGCAGCGTCAACAGACTAGCCGCGAACACCGGGGAGCTGTTTTTT.

Ten or more counts support this clonotype. This chain links TRBV7-9 with TRBJ2-3, with TRBD2 identical over 7 bases. J was trimmed by 1 base and V by 5 bases; bases with no gene match: 9. The CDR3 spans 16 residues. The germline V gene encodes CDR1 SEHNR and CDR2 FQNEAQ (reference sequence). The CDR3 protein is CASSPSPGGGTDTQYF. Here the CDR3 DNA reads TGTGCCAGCAGCCCCAGTCCGGGGGGAGGCACAGATACGCAGTATTTT.

There are many counts of this clonotype. The V and J genes are TRBV7-7 and TRBJ2-2; TRBD2 might be the D (5 bases). Trimming took off 6 bases at V and 7 bases at J, with 18 bases between the two ends. CDR1 and CDR2 from the germline V gene are SSHAT and FNYEAQ (reference sequence). This CDR3 contains 15 residues. The CDR3 reads CASRLTAENDGELFF. The CDR3 coding sequence is TGTGCCAGCAGACTAACAGCGGAGAACGACGGGGAGCTGTTTTTT.

This clonotype occurred many times. V and J are TRBV14 and TRBJ2-5, with D possibly being TRBD2 (6 bases). V gave up 2 bases and J gave up 6 bases, with 25 bases separating them. This CDR3 is built from 18 residues. Germline V gene data show CDR1 as SGHDN and CDR2 as FVKESK. The chain's CDR3 is CASSQTHPGVIGWKTQYF. The CDR3 DNA reads TGTGCCAGCAGCCAAACCCATCCGGGGGTTATTGGATGGAAGACCCAGTACTTC.

Ten or more counts support this clonotype. The gene calls are TRBV7-3 and TRBJ2-7, with TRBD2 identical over 15 bases. Germline V gene sequence: CDR1 SGHTA, CDR2 FQGTGA. There are 15 residues in the CDR3. With 4 bases clipped from V and 5 bases from J, the junction kept 3 bases outside the gene matches. This chain's CDR3 is CASSSGLAGGNEQYF. CDR3 sequence (DNA): TGTGCCAGCAGCTCGGGACTAGCGGGAGGAAACGAGCAGTACTTC.

This clonotype was picked up many times. The rearrangement uses TRBV4-1 and TRBJ2-1; 8 positions match TRBD1. CDR1 and CDR2 (germline): MGHRA, YSYEKL. This CDR3 is 17 amino acids long. The junction had 11 bases not matched to a gene; V was cut back by 0 bases and J by 7 bases. For the CDR3, the DNA is TGCGCCAGCAGCCAAGACCGCGACAGGGGAATTATAAATGAGCAGTTCTTC. This gives the protein CASSQDRDRGIINEQFF.

This clonotype has ten or more counts. This rearrangement joins TRBV30 to TRBJ1-1; 9 positions match TRBD1. Trimming took 5 bases from V and 7 from J; bases not matched to a gene: 8. This CDR3 contains 13 residues. Germline CDR1 and CDR2: GTSNPN and SVGIG (reference sequence). This CDR3 reads CAWSGQGRVEAFF. As DNA, the CDR3 is TGTGCCTGGTCGGGACAGGGCCGGGTTGAAGCTTTCTTT.

This clonotype was counted ten times or more. The J gene is TRBJ2-7, the V gene TRBV5-1; no firm D call. CDR1 SGHRS and CDR2 YFSETQ come from the germline V gene. Trimming cost V 0 bases and J 2 bases, with 6 bases left between them. This CDR3 region has 13 residues. The CDR3 DNA reads TGCGCCAGCAGCTTGGTTGGTACCTACGAGCAGTACTTC. This encodes CASSLVGTYEQYF. Based on the CDR3 plus reference TRBV5-1 and TRBJ2-7, the full variable domain is KAGVTQTPRYLIKTRGQQVTLSCSPISGHRSVSWYQQTPGQGLQFLFEYFSETQRNKGNFPGRFSGRQFSNSRSEMNVSTLELGDSALYLCASSLVGTYEQYFGPGTRLTVT.

This clonotype was detected many times. The J gene is TRBJ1-2, the V gene TRBV28; TRBD1 is a possible D gene (5 bases). Trimming left V 5 bases short and J 4 bases short, with 14 bases between. Germline V gene data show CDR1 as MDHEN and CDR2 as SYDVKM. The CDR3 runs to 14 residues. CDR3 bases: TGTGCCAGCAGTCCCCCTTGGACACCCTATGGCTACACCTTC. It translates to CASSPPWTPYGYTF.

This clonotype was counted many times. V gene TRBV6-1 combines with J gene TRBJ2-2; D remains unclear. CDR1 and CDR2 from the germline V gene are MNHNS and SASEGT. The CDR3 consists of 16 residues. Trimming removed 8 bases at V and 5 bases at J, with 21 bases between. CDR3 sequence reads: CASFFYRNSATGELFF. The CDR3 region has the DNA TGTGCCAGCTTCTTCTATCGGAATTCGGCAACCGGGGAGCTGTTTTTT.

The rearrangement uses TRBV5-6 and TRBJ2-1, with D possibly being TRBD2 (5 bases). In germline, CDR1 is SGHDT, CDR2 YYEEEE. V lost 0 bases and J 13 bases, leaving 11 bases between the germline ends. The CDR3 has 12 residues. The CDR3 sequence is CASSLAAGSQFF. The CDR3 DNA follows: TGTGCCAGCAGCTTGGCCGCGGGCTCACAGTTCTTC.

Concerning this clonotype itself: This sequence may be a read error, since a much larger clone differs from it by one base. This chain uses TRBV6-1 with TRBJ2-7; weak D call: TRBD2 (6 bases). Trimming pared 6 bases from V and 5 bases from J, leaving 17 bases between. Germline CDR1 reads MNHNS; CDR2 reads SASEGT. CDR3 length: 14 residues. The CDR3 region is CASSSFVGSHEQYF. DNA of the CDR3: TGTGCCAGCAGCTCCTTCGTCGGGAGTCACGAGCAGTACTTC.

About this clonotype itself: It may be a read error: a sequence one base away is much more abundant. The genes are TRBV18 and TRBJ2-5; perhaps TRBD2 as D (5 bases). The CDR3 has 14 amino acids. The germline V and J ends were trimmed by 1 base and 4 bases, with 10 bases remaining between them. Germline assignment: CDR1 KGHSH and CDR2 LQKENI. For the CDR3, the DNA is TGTGCCAGCTCACCACTGAGGGTCCCAGAGACCCAGTACTTC. It translates to CASSPLRVPETQYF.

This clonotype appeared many times. The genes are TRBV7-2 and TRBJ2-1; 9 bases match TRBD2. Per germline, CDR1 SGHTA and CDR2 FQGNSA. This CDR3 contains 16 residues. V shed 5 bases, J shed 10 bases, and the junction held 15 bases outside the gene matches. The CDR3 protein is CASSGQSGGTPSEQFF. As DNA, the CDR3 is TGTGCCAGCAGCGGGCAGAGCGGGGGGACACCTTCCGAGCAGTTCTTC.